Below, one T cell receptor beta chain is given with its context. Clones were sequenced by immunoSEQ multiplex PCR, and TCRdb holds only the in-frame ones, with some missing. The sample includes more than 60,000 clones, around 85% seen only once; the top ten take 3.5%. The data derive from a study of early stage breast cancer tumors. Trimming removed 0 bases from V and 0 bases from J; junction bases left unmatched: 17. The CDR3 runs to 20 residues. Germline values: CDR1 GTSNPN, CDR2 SVGIG (reference sequence). This clonotype was sampled from a person aged 55-75 years with breast cancer. Sequences were obtained from blood. V gene TRBV30 combines with J gene TRBJ2-7, with 10 bases identical to TRBD2. The CDR3 DNA follows: TGTGCCTGGAGTGTAAAGGGGTGGGGACTAGCGCCCAAGGGCTCCTACGAGCAGTACTTC. Translation gives CAWSVKGWGLAPKGSYEQYF.